This T cell receptor (beta chain) originates from a study of T cell responses to AZD1222 COVID-19 vaccine. CDR1 is MDHEN, CDR2 SYDVKM, per germline. With 6 bases removed from V and 5 bases from J, the gap between germline ends came to 10 bases. This CDR3 has 12 amino acids. Only in-frame clones appear in the TCRdb table, and some are missing; sequencing was by immunoSEQ multiplex PCR. The table has about 83,000 clones, roughly 90% seen once. Source: peripheral blood, taken on day 0 of MenACWY control vaccination. The receptor was isolated from an adult in good health. The J gene is TRBJ1-2, the V gene TRBV28; D is uncertain. CDR3 protein: CASRQIDYGYTF. The CDR3 DNA sequence: TGTGCCAGCAGACAGATTGATTATGGCTACACCTTC.